This is a list of T cell receptor beta chains from one sample in a study of spatial heterogeneity in lung cancer. Using its own MiXCR run on the 5' RACE reads, TCRdb lists one record per CDR3 protein. This table holds about 120,000 distinct CDR3 sequences, 12% found once. The material sequenced was PBMCs, taken at follow-up. Every receptor here comes from a male donor with early-stage non-small cell lung cancer. The CDR3 runs from the conserved cysteine through the conserved F or W. The order of the fields is D gene, J gene, V gene, clone size, CDR3 protein, CDR3 DNA. A D gene is named only where the DNA matches it firmly. The listing skips clone size in some rows; elsewhere it reads once, few, many or a size class.

TRBD2 TRBJ2-1 TRBV4-2 NA CASTRTSADVFYNEQFF TGTGCCAGCACCAGGACTAGTGCTGATGTCTTCTACAATGAGCAGTTCTTC
TRBD2 TRBJ2-1 TRBV10-3 few CAIRAGTKGVNEQFF TGTGCCATCAGAGCCGGGACTAAGGGCGTCAATGAGCAGTTCTTC
TRBD1 TRBJ1-6 TRBV5-6 few CASSPGGQGISPLHF TGTGCCAGCAGCCCGGGTGGACAGGGTATTTCACCCCTCCACTTT
NA TRBJ2-5 TRBV29-1 many CSVELRGPHQETQYF TGCAGCGTTGAACTACGGGGCCCTCACCAAGAGACCCAGTACTTC
TRBD1 TRBJ2-7 TRBV20-1 few CSALTGTGSYEQYF TGCAGTGCCCTTACCGGGACAGGGTCCTACGAGCAGTACTTC
TRBD1 TRBJ1-6 TRBV5-1 few CASSLGRGLTPLHF TGCGCCAGCAGCTTGGGCAGGGGGCTTACACCCCTCCACTTT
NA TRBJ2-5 TRBV7-2 NA CASSSFPGETQYF TGTGCCAGCAGCTCCTTTCCGGGCGAGACCCAGTACTTC
NA TRBJ2-4 TRBV6-2/TRBV6-3 few CASSPTGTKNIQYF TGTGCCAGCAGTCCGACCGGGACCAAAAACATTCAGTACTTC
NA TRBJ2-1 TRBV29-1 few CSVEVGGSYNEQFF TGCAGCGTTGAAGTCGGGGGCTCCTACAATGAGCAGTTCTTC
NA TRBJ2-6 TRBV12-5 NA CASGLLTIVDRVSGANVLTF TGTGCTAGTGGTTTGTTGACTATCGTAGACAGAGTCTCTGGGGCCAACGTCCTGACTTTC
NA TRBJ2-7 TRBV15 many CATSREGQGGEQYF TGTGCCACCAGCAGAGAAGGGCAGGGGGGCGAGCAGTACTTC
NA TRBJ1-4 TRBV29-1 many CSAIVVGEKLFF TGCAGCGCTATTGTCGTCGGGGAAAAACTGTTTTTT
NA TRBJ2-2 TRBV5-1 many CASSWTSGSGELFF TGCGCCAGCAGCTGGACGTCGGGATCCGGGGAGCTGTTTTTT
NA TRBJ1-1 TRBV7-9 NA CASSATTREAFF TGTGCCAGCAGCGCTACGACCAGAGAAGCTTTCTTT
NA TRBJ2-2 TRBV7-3 NA CASSLTQGSGELFF TGTGCCAGCAGCTTAACTCAGGGTTCCGGGGAGCTGTTTTTT
NA TRBJ2-2 TRBV20-1 NA CSTTGRNTGELFF TGCAGTACTACGGGACGGAACACCGGGGAGCTGTTTTTT
TRBD2 TRBJ2-3 TRBV6-1 few CASSEYSGGPGDTQYF TGTGCCAGCAGTGAATATAGCGGGGGGCCCGGGGATACGCAGTATTTT
TRBD1 TRBJ2-1 TRBV4-3 NA CASSQETGYSDEQFF TGCGCCAGCAGCCAAGAGACAGGGTACAGCGATGAGCAGTTCTTC
NA TRBJ1-6 TRBV25-1 NA CASSESFGQRLHF TGTGCCAGCAGTGAATCGTTCGGGCAGAGGCTCCACTTT
TRBD1 TRBJ1-6 TRBV4-1 few CASSQRTGNNSPLHF TGCGCCAGCAGCCAAAGGACAGGGAATAATTCACCCCTCCACTTT
TRBD2 TRBJ2-3 TRBV7-2 NA CASSFQLAGGTRYF TGTGCCAGCAGCTTTCAGCTAGCGGGGGGAACGAGGTATTTT
NA TRBJ1-2 TRBV20-1 NA CSARGKANYGYTF TGCAGTGCTAGAGGAAAGGCCAACTATGGCTACACCTTC
NA TRBJ1-1 TRBV28 NA CASTAFARGGGPEAFF TGTGCCAGCACGGCCTTCGCCAGGGGAGGTGGGCCTGAAGCTTTCTTT
NA TRBJ1-5 TRBV19 NA CASSTTARLKPQHF TGTGCCAGTAGTACGACAGCCCGCCTTAAGCCCCAGCATTTT
TRBD2 TRBJ2-3 TRBV19 once CASSPSGGTDTQYF TGTGCCAGTAGCCCTAGCGGGGGAACAGATACGCAGTATTTT
TRBD1 TRBJ1-6 TRBV7-9 NA CASSLGQGVNSYNSPLHF TGTGCCAGCAGCTTGGGACAGGGAGTAAACTCCTATAATTCACCCCTCCACTTT
TRBD1 TRBJ1-4 TRBV3-1 few CASSRQGQGDEKLFF TGTGCCAGCAGCCGTCAAGGACAGGGGGATGAAAAACTGTTTTTT
NA TRBJ1-6 TRBV6-5 many CASSNTISPLHF TGTGCCAGCAGCAATACGATTTCACCCCTCCACTTT
NA TRBJ1-6 TRBV6-5 NA CASSYEAQALNSPLHF TGTGCCAGCAGTTACGAGGCACAGGCTCTAAATTCACCCCTCCACTTT
NA TRBJ2-5 TRBV11-2 NA CASSLEPWQETQYF TGTGCCAGCAGCCTAGAACCCTGGCAAGAGACCCAGTACTTC
TRBD1 TRBJ1-5 TRBV3-1 few CASSPGQGLRNQPQHF TGTGCCAGCAGCCCCGGACAGGGGTTGAGGAATCAGCCCCAGCATTTT
TRBD1 TRBJ2-5 TRBV4-3 many CASSQDLQGEETQYF TGCGCCAGCAGCCAAGATCTGCAGGGGGAAGAGACCCAGTACTTC
TRBD1 TRBJ1-2 TRBV18 NA CASSPGVTGSNYGYTF TGTGCCAGCTCACCAGGGGTGACAGGGTCGAATTATGGCTACACCTTC
NA TRBJ2-7 TRBV10-3 few CAAQGSSYEQYF TGTGCCGCACAAGGGAGCTCCTACGAGCAGTACTTC
NA TRBJ1-1 TRBV12-3/TRBV12-4 NA CASSHDRLMNTEAFF TGTGCCAGCAGCCACGACAGACTCATGAACACTGAAGCTTTCTTT
NA TRBJ2-3 TRBV29-1 many CSVEGGSDTQYF TGCAGCGTCGAGGGGGGGTCGGATACGCAGTATTTT
NA TRBJ2-3 TRBV20-1 NA CSASLPGADTQYF TGCAGTGCTAGTTTGCCAGGGGCAGATACGCAGTATTTT
NA TRBJ2-3 TRBV5-4 NA CASSLEGGRTDTQYF TGTGCCAGCAGCTTGGAAGGGGGACGCACAGATACGCAGTATTTT
NA TRBJ1-1 TRBV6-5 many CASLTAPGGITEAFF TGTGCCAGCCTCACGGCTCCGGGGGGGATAACTGAAGCTTTCTTT
NA TRBJ2-7 TRBV29-1 many CSVEQGPSYEQYF TGCAGCGTTGAACAGGGACCCTCCTACGAGCAGTACTTC
NA TRBJ2-5 TRBV7-2 NA CASSLGTLSFQETQYF TGTGCCAGCAGCTTAGGGACCCTCTCCTTCCAAGAGACCCAGTACTTC
NA TRBJ2-3 TRBV5-1 few CASSLGLRRGTDTQYF TGCGCCAGCAGCTTGGGCCTTCGTCGGGGTACAGATACGCAGTATTTT
TRBD1 TRBJ2-1 TRBV20-1 many CSAPSRDRGFNEQFF TGCAGTGCACCATCCCGGGACAGGGGATTCAATGAGCAGTTCTTC
TRBD1 TRBJ2-7 TRBV20-1 NA CSARGDRASYEQYF TGCAGTGCTAGAGGGGACAGGGCGTCCTACGAGCAGTACTTC
NA TRBJ1-1 TRBV28 few CASSWGGLNTEAFF TGTGCCAGCAGTTGGGGGGGACTGAACACTGAAGCTTTCTTT
NA TRBJ1-1 TRBV29-1 NA CSVGLVAGVTEAFF TGCAGCGTTGGCCTTGTGGCGGGGGTTACTGAAGCTTTCTTT
TRBD1 TRBJ2-7 TRBV10-3 few CATRDRATNEQYF TGTGCCACCCGGGACAGGGCAACCAACGAGCAGTACTTC
TRBD1 TRBJ2-7 TRBV11-3 few CASSLGEMMDRGKAYEQYF TGTGCCAGCAGCTTAGGTGAAATGATGGACAGGGGAAAAGCCTACGAGCAGTACTTC
NA TRBJ1-5 TRBV12-3/TRBV12-4 NA CASSLARYQPQHF TGTGCCAGCAGTCTCGCAAGGTATCAGCCCCAGCATTTT
NA TRBJ1-2 TRBV7-2 few CASSSQGSPYGYTF TGTGCCAGCAGCTCACAGGGATCCCCCTATGGCTACACCTTC
NA TRBJ2-1 TRBV9 NA CASSVASSSYNEQFF TGTGCCAGCAGCGTAGCAAGCAGCTCCTACAATGAGCAGTTCTTC
NA TRBJ1-2 TRBV20-1 few CSAYPFSMGTYGYTF TGCAGTGCTTATCCCTTCTCCATGGGGACCTATGGCTACACCTTC